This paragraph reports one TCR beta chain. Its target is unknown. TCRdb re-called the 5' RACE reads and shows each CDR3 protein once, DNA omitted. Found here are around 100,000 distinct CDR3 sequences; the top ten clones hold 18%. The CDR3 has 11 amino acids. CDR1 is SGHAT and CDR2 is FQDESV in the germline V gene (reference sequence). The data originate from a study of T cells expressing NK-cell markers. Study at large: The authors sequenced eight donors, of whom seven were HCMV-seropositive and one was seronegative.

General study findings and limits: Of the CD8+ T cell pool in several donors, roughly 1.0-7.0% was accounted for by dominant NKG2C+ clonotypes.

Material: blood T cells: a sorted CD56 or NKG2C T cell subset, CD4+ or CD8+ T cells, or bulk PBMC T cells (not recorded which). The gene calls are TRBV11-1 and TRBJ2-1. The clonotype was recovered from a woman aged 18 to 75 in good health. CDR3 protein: CASSSLNEQFF.